Listed here are 9 T cell receptor beta chains from one sample, sequenced in a study of shared clonotypes between healthy human individuals. The assay was immunoSEQ multiplex PCR, and TCRdb's table has in-frame clones only and misses some. The table has some 1 million clones, more than 65% seen once. The sample comprised memory CD4+ T cells sorted from blood. Subset: CD45RA-negative fraction. These TCRs come from a man between 18 and 29 years old in good health.

V and J are TRBV10-3 and TRBJ2-1; 10 nucleotides line up with TRBD2. CDR3 length equals 16 residues. From germline, CDR1 is ENHRY and CDR2 SYGVKD. V lost 3 bases and J lost 3; bases outside the gene matches: 5. DNA for the CDR3: TGTGCCATCAGTGACCGGACTAGCGGTAACTACAATGAGCAGTTCTTC. As protein: CAISDRTSGNYNEQFF.

A remark on this clone: The sample has other DNA sequences that encode this CDR3 too. This chain's CDR3 is CASSGEGRGEKLFF. The CDR3 nucleotides read TGTGCCAGCAGCGGTGAGGGGAGGGGTGAAAAACTGTTTTTT. V is TRBV9 and J is TRBJ1-4, with D tentatively TRBD1 (5 bases). Between the trimmed V and J ends, which lost 3 bases and 7 bases, there was a span of 13 bases. There are 14 residues in the CDR3. Germline V gene lookup returns CDR1 SGDLS and CDR2 YYNGEE.

In regard to this clone: This sample also contains other DNA sequences that code for the same CDR3. This rearrangement joins TRBV19 to TRBJ1-5, with 8 bases matching TRBD1. J gave up 2 bases and V 5 bases, and 5 bases lay outside the gene matches. This CDR3 has 15 amino acids. Germline V gene lookup returns CDR1 LNHDA and CDR2 SQIVND (reference sequence). This CDR3 is CASSSGGLGNQPQHF. The CDR3 region has the DNA TGTGCCAGTAGTTCAGGGGGCTTAGGCAATCAGCCCCAGCATTTT.

The chain recombines TRBV5-8 with TRBJ1-1; no reliable D call. Germline loops: CDR1 SGHTS, CDR2 YDEGEE. The V and J ends lost 0 bases and 0 bases respectively, with 9 bases between them. The CDR3 is made up of 15 amino acids. CDR3 coding DNA: TGTGCCAGCAGCTTGGCCGGCTACCTGAACACTGAAGCTTTCTTT. Protein product: CASSLAGYLNTEAFF.

The rearrangement links TRBV7-9 to TRBJ2-3; D perhaps matches TRBD2 (6 bases). The CDR3 sequence is 16 residues long. Trimming left V 0 bases short and J 3 bases short, with 13 bases between. Germline V gene data show CDR1 as SEHNR and CDR2 as FQNEAQ (reference sequence). The CDR3: CASSLAMFGGTDTQYF. The CDR3 region has the DNA TGTGCCAGCAGCTTAGCAATGTTCGGGGGAACAGATACGCAGTATTTT.

This clone is a singleton in its sample. The chain recombines TRBV7-5 with TRBJ1-5. TRBV7-5 represents a pseudogene. CDR3 length: 12 residues. CDR3 loop: CARSFYLRPQHF. The CDR3 DNA follows: TGTGCCAGAAGCTTCTATCTGAGGCCCCAGCATTTT.

CDR3 sequence: CASSLVYRGLNTEAFF. For the CDR3, the DNA is TGCGCCAGCAGCTTGGTCTACAGGGGCCTGAACACTGAAGCTTTCTTT. This chain links TRBV5-1 with TRBJ1-1; 7 nucleotides agree with TRBD1. Germline-derived CDR1 and CDR2 are SGHRS and YFSETQ. The V gene end was trimmed by 0 bases and the J gene end by 0 bases; junction bases not matched to a gene: 5. The CDR3 runs 16 residues. The variable domain in full, completed from reference TRBV5-1 and TRBJ1-1, reads KAGVTQTPRYLIKTRGQQVTLSCSPISGHRSVSWYQQTPGQGLQFLFEYFSETQRNKGNFPGRFSGRQFSNSRSEMNVSTLELGDSALYLCASSLVYRGLNTEAFFGQGTRLTVV.

The chain couples TRBV9 to TRBJ1-1, with D unclear. V was trimmed by 2 bases and J by 3 bases, leaving 5 bases between them. Germline assignment: CDR1 SGDLS and CDR2 YYNGEE. This CDR3 is 12 amino acids long. CDR3: CASSVRHTEAFF. CDR3 in DNA: TGTGCCAGCAGCGTTCGACACACTGAAGCTTTCTTT.

The chain carries TRBV2 and TRBJ1-2; possible D gene TRBD1, 5 bases. Between the trimmed V and J ends, which lost 2 bases and 4 bases, there was a span of 14 bases. The CDR3 has 15 residues. CDR1 SNHLY and CDR2 FYNNEI come from the germline V gene. The CDR3 loop is CASSEPGGGFYGYTF. In nucleotides, the CDR3 is TGTGCCAGCAGTGAACCCGGTGGGGGTTTCTATGGCTACACCTTC. The whole variable domain, filled in from reference TRBV2 and TRBJ1-2, reads EPEVTQTPSHQVTQMGQEVILRCVPISNHLYFYWYRQILGQKVEFLVSFYNNEISEKSEIFDDQFSVERPDGSNFTLKIRSTKLEDSAMYFCASSEPGGGFYGYTFGSGTRLTVV.